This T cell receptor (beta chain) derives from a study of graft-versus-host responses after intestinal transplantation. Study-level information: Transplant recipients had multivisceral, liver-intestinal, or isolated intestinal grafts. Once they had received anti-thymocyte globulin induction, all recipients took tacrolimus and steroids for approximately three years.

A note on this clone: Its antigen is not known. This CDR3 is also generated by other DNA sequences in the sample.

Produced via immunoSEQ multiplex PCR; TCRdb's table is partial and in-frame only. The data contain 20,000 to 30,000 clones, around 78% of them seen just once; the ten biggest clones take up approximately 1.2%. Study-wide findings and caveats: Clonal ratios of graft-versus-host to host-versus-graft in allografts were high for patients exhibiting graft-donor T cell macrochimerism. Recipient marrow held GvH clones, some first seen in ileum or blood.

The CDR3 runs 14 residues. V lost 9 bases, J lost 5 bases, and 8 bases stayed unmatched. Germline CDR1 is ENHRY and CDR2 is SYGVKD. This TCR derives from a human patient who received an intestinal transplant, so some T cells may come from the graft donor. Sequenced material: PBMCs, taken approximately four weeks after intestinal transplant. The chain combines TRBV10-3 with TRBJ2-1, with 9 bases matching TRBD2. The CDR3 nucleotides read TGTGCCATTACCCAGCGGGAGGTAGACAATGAGCAGTTCTTC. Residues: CAITQREVDNEQFF.